This is a list of T cell receptor beta chains from one sample in a study of blood T cell repertoires in COVID-19. Repertoires were generated with immunoSEQ multiplex PCR, while TCRdb's copy carries only in-frame clones and drops some. The sample contains about 190,000 clones, 78% of which appear only once. Material for sequencing was peripheral blood. These receptors originate from an elderly woman with active or convalescent COVID-19. Each CDR3 is given with its conserved first and last residue. A D gene is named only where the DNA matches it firmly. Clone size is shown for a subset of rows, as once, few, many or a class of expanded clone.

size | J | D | V | CDR3 | DNA
few | TRBJ2-7 | NA | TRBV2 | CASSDPSDRSLYEQYF | TGTGCCAGCAGTGATCCCTCCGACAGGTCCCTCTACGAGCAGTACTTC
NA | TRBJ1-2 | TRBD1 | TRBV28 | CASSLGQGGGGYTF | TGTGCCAGCAGTTTAGGACAGGGGGGAGGAGGCTACACCTTC
few | TRBJ2-5 | NA | TRBV2 | CASSRGTDQETQYF | TGTGCCAGCAGCCGGGGGACAGACCAAGAGACCCAGTACTTC
NA | TRBJ2-7 | NA | TRBV7-7 | CASSLGASYEQYF | TGTGCTAGCAGCTTAGGGGCCTCCTACGAGCAGTACTTC
NA | TRBJ2-1 | NA | TRBV5-5 | CASNVADEQFF | TGTGCCAGCAACGTCGCGGATGAGCAGTTCTTC
few | TRBJ1-1 | NA | TRBV27 | CRPGTPGGEAFF | TGCCGGCCCGGGACACCGGGAGGTGAAGCTTTCTTT
NA | TRBJ2-1 | TRBD2 | TRBV5-1 | CASSPYQRGVGSEQFF | TGCGCCAGCAGCCCCTATCAGCGGGGGGTGGGGAGTGAGCAGTTCTTC
NA | TRBJ2-5 | NA | TRBV7-9 | CASSLEAMGRGETQYF | TGTGCCAGCAGCTTAGAAGCAATGGGCCGGGGGGAGACCCAGTACTTC
NA | TRBJ1-1 | TRBD1 | TRBV6-2/TRBV6-3 | CASSLDRGLTEAFF | TGTGCCAGCAGTTTGGACAGGGGGCTCACTGAAGCTTTCTTT
many | TRBJ1-1 | NA | TRBV27 | CASMLGRGTEAFF | TGTGCCAGCATGTTGGGGAGGGGAACTGAAGCTTTCTTT
once | TRBJ1-4 | TRBD1 | TRBV25-1 | CASSGQGSWEKLFF | TGTGCCAGCAGTGGACAGGGGTCATGGGAAAAACTGTTTTTT
NA | TRBJ1-1 | NA | TRBV28 | CASSPTGGVNTEAFF | TGTGCCAGCAGTCCTACCGGGGGGGTCAACACTGAAGCTTTCTTT
NA | TRBJ2-1 | NA | TRBV11-2 | CASSRTGRGRYNEQFF | TGTGCCAGCAGCCGGACCGGGCGGGGGCGCTACAATGAGCAGTTCTTC
NA | TRBJ1-1 | NA | TRBV29-1 | CSVLDRTEAFF | TGCAGCGTCCTCGACAGGACTGAAGCTTTCTTT
NA | TRBJ1-1 | NA | TRBV5-6 | CASSLSPKTNTEAFF | TGTGCCAGCAGCTTGTCACCAAAAACTAACACTGAAGCTTTCTTT
NA | TRBJ1-4 | TRBD1 | TRBV28 | CASSEFTGGGTANEKLFF | TGTGCCAGCAGTGAATTTACAGGGGGCGGTACGGCTAATGAAAAACTGTTTTTT
few | TRBJ2-5 | NA | TRBV21-1 | CASSKLGRKETQYF | TGTGCCAGCAGCAAATTGGGGAGGAAAGAGACCCAGTACTTC
NA | TRBJ2-3 | TRBD2 | TRBV10-3 | CATGLAVTTDTQYF | TGTGCCACCGGACTAGCGGTGACCACAGATACGCAGTATTTT
NA | TRBJ1-2 | TRBD1 | TRBV6-6 | CASSYSITGGLIGYTF | TGTGCCAGCAGTTACTCGATAACAGGGGGGCTGATTGGCTACACCTTC
NA | TRBJ1-5 | TRBD1 | TRBV27 | CASKSAGGGNQPQHF | TGTGCCAGCAAGTCGGCAGGGGGAGGCAATCAGCCCCAGCATTTT
NA | TRBJ1-4 | NA | TRBV24-1 | CATSPGATNEKLFF | TGTGCCACCAGCCCGGGGGCAACTAATGAAAAACTGTTTTTT
NA | TRBJ2-7 | NA | TRBV6-5 | CASRRGNSYEQYF | TGTGCCAGCAGGAGGGGGAACTCCTACGAGCAGTACTTC
NA | TRBJ1-4 | NA | TRBV7-2 | CASSPRGGTNEKLFF | TGTGCCAGCAGCCCCAGGGGCGGCACTAATGAAAAACTGTTTTTT
NA | TRBJ1-6 | NA | TRBV5-1 | CASSLSGQGNSPLHF | TGCGCCAGCAGCTTGTCAGGTCAGGGGAATTCACCCCTCCACTTT
NA | TRBJ2-1 | NA | TRBV5-1 | CASSDDSYNEQFF | TGCGCCAGCAGCGATGACAGCTACAATGAGCAGTTCTTC
NA | TRBJ1-1 | TRBD1 | TRBV7-8 | CASSPNQGGAVTEAFF | TGTGCCAGCAGCCCGAACCAGGGGGGTGCGGTCACTGAAGCTTTCTTT
NA | TRBJ2-2 | TRBD1 | TRBV5-1 | CASSLDRGDTGELFF | TGCGCCAGCAGCTTAGACAGGGGAGACACCGGGGAGCTGTTTTTT
NA | TRBJ1-6 | TRBD1 | TRBV2 | CASRAGTGDSPLHF | TGTGCCAGCAGAGCCGGGACAGGGGATTCACCCCTCCACTTT
once | TRBJ1-1 | NA | TRBV30 | CAWSPTGISTEAFF | TGTGCCTGGAGCCCCACAGGGATAAGCACTGAAGCTTTCTTT
NA | TRBJ1-2 | NA | TRBV5-6 | CASSLDRSVANYGYTF | TGTGCCAGCAGCCTCGACAGGTCCGTAGCTAACTATGGCTACACCTTC
NA | TRBJ2-7 | TRBD2 | TRBV4-1 | CASSLRLAGGYEQYF | TGCGCCAGCAGCCTCCGACTAGCGGGGGGCTACGAGCAGTACTTC